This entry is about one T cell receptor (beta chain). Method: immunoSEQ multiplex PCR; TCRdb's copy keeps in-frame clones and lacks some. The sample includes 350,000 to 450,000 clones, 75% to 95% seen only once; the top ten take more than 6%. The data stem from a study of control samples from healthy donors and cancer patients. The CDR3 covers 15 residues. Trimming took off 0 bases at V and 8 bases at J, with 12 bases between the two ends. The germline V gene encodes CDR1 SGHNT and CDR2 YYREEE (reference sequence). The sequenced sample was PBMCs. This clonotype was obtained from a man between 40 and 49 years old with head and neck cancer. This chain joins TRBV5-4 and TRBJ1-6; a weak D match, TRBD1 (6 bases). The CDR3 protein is CASSLVEGGDSPLHF. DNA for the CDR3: TGTGCCAGCAGCTTGGTGGAGGGGGGGGATTCACCCCTCCACTTT. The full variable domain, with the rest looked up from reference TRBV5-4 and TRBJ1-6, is ETGVTQSPTHLIKTRGQQVTLRCSSQSGHNTVSWYQQALGQGPQFIFQYYREEENGRGNFPPRFSGLQFPNYSSELNVNALELDDSALYLCASSLVEGGDSPLHFGNGTRLTVT.